This TCR beta chain was documented in a study of cytomegalovirus exposure and HLA in healthy donors (dated by TCRdb to 2015 to 2018). Broadly, across the study: In an earlier analysis of 550 to 750 of the donors, roughly 300 Gb of sequence data and 117 million unique TCR beta sequences from roughly 180 million T cells were reported. An early release covering approximately 600 HLA-typed donors comprised about 300 gigabases of sequencing data and roughly 85 million unique TCR sequences. Among the approximately 400 genotyped donors, around 81% belonged to the genetic ancestry cluster associated with self-reported Caucasian donors. The study aimed to test whether cataloging public T cell receptors could reveal signatures of past pathogen exposure. The study profiled the T cell repertoires of approximately 700 subjects by immunosequencing and related them to cytomegalovirus serostatus. A separate validation cohort of 90 to 150 different subjects was used in addition to the roughly 720-subject first cohort. To predict cytomegalovirus infection status, the study combined high-throughput TCR immunosequencing, statistical association of individual TCRs with disease status, and machine learning. In a later analysis, previously published TCR beta repertoires from several hundred donors were re-analyzed and high-resolution HLA genotyping was added so that TCR occurrence patterns could be studied. Rather than drawing on any new phenotypic data, the later analysis identified candidate immune exposures from TCR beta sequences and the way those sequences occurred across donors. To decide whether each TCR beta V gene segment behaved as functional or pseudogenic, an earlier analysis of approximately 600 of the donors relied on high-throughput TCR beta sequencing. Donor age, sex, ethnicity and CMV serostatus were compiled together with the repertoire data. A later genetic analysis took genome-wide SNP genotypes for about three fifths of the roughly 670 donors and used that subset as a discovery cohort. Every discovery cohort repertoire had been produced on one sequencing platform. HLA typing included class I and class II loci at four-digit resolution. The number of typed donors differed by locus: about 620-640 for A, B, C, DRB1 and DQB1; roughly 510 for DQA1; approximately 610 for DPA1; and about 470 for DPB1. About five DR-DQ haplotypes were handled as single units for association and clustering, since linkage in the cohort was strong. Across 300 to 400 genotyped donors of the cohort, an average of about 250,000 unique TCR beta nucleotide sequences per donor were sequenced, and around 20% of those sequences were non-productive.

About this clone: Its antigen remains unidentified. Base qualities are missing; no much larger clone stands one base away.

Broad study findings and their caveats: In a later analysis, HLA-associated TCR beta chains were found to be more clonally expanded and to have lower generation probabilities than equally common non-associated chains. Most CMV-associated TCR beta chains appeared to be HLA-restricted in a later analysis, and the HLA associations seemed to be driven largely by CMV exposure. Linkage disequilibrium might explain the correlated functional status among segregating V segments, but an unknown experimental factor could not be excluded. In a later analysis, 16,951 TCR beta sequences were associated with specific HLA alleles at a false discovery rate of 0.05. Because HLA typing was missing for some donors at each locus, association tests included only the typed subset. In an earlier analysis of about 550 of the donors, most TCR beta V segments were observed in productive rearrangements about 87% or about 30% of the time, broadly matching IMGT annotations. In a later genetic analysis, fewer N-insertions in productive TCRs were reported among donors in an Asian-associated ancestry cluster than the roughly 700-donor mean. The authors suggested that the approach could potentially be extended to other disease states and immunological phenotypes. Several of the top co-occurrence clusters appeared to be linked to parvovirus B19, influenza, CMV and Epstein-Barr virus, according to a later analysis. The sequencing pipeline was judged likely to have produced a cluster of highly shared sequence variants as a technical artifact. When HLA alleles, especially DR and DQ, strongly co-occurred, TCR associations were difficult to assign to individual alleles. The 87-base-pair reads could not distinguish some IMGT-functional V segments, including TRBV6-2 and TRBV6-3, so those segments were excluded. For the cohort, immune exposure information was limited to CMV serostatus. In a later analysis, the rate of TCR association differed among HLA loci, with DRB1 alleles having the most associated TCRs and HLA-C alleles having the fewest. A few of the identified cytomegalovirus-associated TCR beta chains were confirmed in vitro to be specific for cytomegalovirus antigens. The earlier analysis of around 600 of the donors excluded some 16 rarely observed V segments, including chromosome 9 orphons, because counts were too low. A further reported finding was that TCR beta sequences accurately predicted the HLA-A and HLA-B alleles for most subjects in the first cohort. In the study, about 150 TCR beta chains were listed as associated with cytomegalovirus. This cohort had only TCR beta chains sequenced, and the lack of alpha or paired-chain data limited which features could be detected. The classifier was reported to diagnose cytomegalovirus status with high specificity and sensitivity in both the original cohort and the validation cohort. Sequencing depth was assumed to be roughly uniform across donors in the presence/absence analyses, though that assumption may not hold. Most TCR sequences were seen in very few donors, while some public TCRs were found in many individuals. A later genetic analysis associated a missense DCLRE1C variant with V-gene and J-gene trimming of TCR beta chains, and an independent cohort replicated the association.

Library prep was done by the immunoSEQ multiplex PCR assay. For the multiplex PCR, a mixture combining 60 forward primers for TCR Vbeta segments and 13 reverse primers for TCR Jbeta segments was used. Amplification of the CDR3 region of rearranged TCR beta genes was performed with a multiplex PCR assay on genomic DNA. Amplified TCR beta libraries were sequenced as 87-base-pair reads on the Illumina HiSeq System. As for the authors' bioinformatics: In a later analysis, tens of millions of unique TCR beta chains were counted across the roughly 610 repertoires, and roughly 10 million of these chains were shared by at least two donors. Raw reads were error-corrected and collapsed into unique sequences by a nearest-neighbor algorithm in which closely related sequences were merged to remove PCR and sequencing errors. To assign V, D and J gene segments, CDR3 sequences were aligned to IMGT reference sequences. For a sequence to be retained, at least a six-nucleotide match to both a V gene segment and a J gene segment was required. Rearrangements were called productive when the CDR3 lacked stop codons and stayed in frame with V and J; all others were non-productive. CDR3 was defined by IMGT convention, running from the second conserved V-encoded cysteine to the conserved J-encoded phenylalanine. Sequences without an unambiguous match to a single V gene segment were excluded from the earlier analysis of 450 to 750 of the donors. An earlier analysis of a few hundred of the donors called V segments functional above 56.7% productive rearrangements and segregating when the between-donor standard deviation exceeded 5%. A statistical classification framework was built to diagnose cytomegalovirus status from the catalog of TCR beta chain sequences. In a later analysis, TCR nucleotide sequences were compared against IMGT/GENE-DB human TR gene sequences so that V and J genes could be assigned. Using the TCRdist pipeline, a later analysis assigned CDR3 sequences along with most-parsimonious VDJ recombination scenarios. In a later analysis, each TCR beta chain was defined by its CDR3 amino acid sequence together with its V-gene family, and reads without a unique V-gene family were excluded. A later analysis removed 550 to 700 highly shared, low-generation-probability nucleotide sequences to deal with suspected cross-contamination and a sequencing artifact. For each public chain, a later analysis derived a clonal expansion index from normalized ranks of inferred template counts within each repertoire. Generation probabilities in a later analysis came from a VDJ recombination model fitted to out-of-frame rearrangements, and those results were checked against IGoR. A later analysis scored TCR-TCR, TCR-HLA and TCR-CMV co-occurrence with hypergeometric tests, applying a repertoire-size bias correction to TCR pairs. A later analysis estimated false discovery rates by permuting HLA or CMV assignments 20 times. In a later analysis, co-occurring TCRs were grouped using DBSCAN, with TCRdist sequence similarity added in when clustering inside HLA-allele-positive subsets. For co-occurrence clustering, repertoires with fewer than 30,000 or more than 120,000 public chains were excluded, along with roughly 5 repertoires with anomalous nucleotide sharing. TCRdb stores this immuneACCESS table with in-frame sequences only. Part of the clones is absent; in the studies checked, under half of the shortfall reflects unresolved V genes, and no reason is known for the rest. V and J calls and clone size come straight from that table; D and trimming were deduced from the DNA. In all, the sample holds about 140,000 clones, and 76% of those were seen once. The ten biggest clones cover approximately 4% of the sample.

V drops 0 bases and J drops 4 bases, leaving 11 bases in between. The germline V gene gives CDR1 as SGDLS and CDR2 as YYNGEE. Spanning cysteine to phenylalanine, the CDR3 consists of 15 amino acids. Of the read, only the CDR3 DNA is kept; its 45 bases are in frame from base 1. The cohort was made up of 666 healthy bone marrow donors. At the time of sampling, every cohort member was nominally healthy, though immune exposures that went unrecorded were likely present. The donor tested CMV seronegative, placing the donor among the 350 or so seronegative members of the cohort. A peripheral blood sample was provided by each donor, and peripheral blood mononuclear cells were used for TCR beta sequencing. Genomic DNA was extracted from the blood cell samples with the Qiagen DNeasy Blood Extraction Kit.

The material sequenced was PBMCs. The receptor was isolated from a man younger than 30 in good health and CMV-seronegative. The rearrangement joined TRBV9 to TRBJ2-1; TRBD2 could be the D gene, as 5 bases match. DNA sequence: TGTGCCAGCAGCGTAGTGCGGGTTGGGTACAATGAGCAGTTCTTC. Its translation is CASSVVRVGYNEQFF.